Here is one TCR beta chain with its context. The target antigen is unknown. This CDR3 spans 12 amino acids. Germline V gives CDR1 WSHSY, CDR2 SAAADI. V gave up 5 bases and J gave up 1 base, with 5 bases separating them. Measured with immunoSEQ multiplex PCR; TCRdb has only the in-frame clones, and not every one. The data contain about 140,000 clones, approximately 90% of them singletons. The data were taken from a study of T cell responses to AZD1222 COVID-19 vaccine. Study summary: Both about-4-week and about-12-week second-dose recipients were combined. Study findings and constraints: The study identified only a handful of AZD1222 recipients as seropositive at baseline. A mostly white British donor set with more females was recruited, and clonal diversity was possibly underestimated. Spike-wide coverage was observed for vaccine-associated CD4 TCRs, with dominant responses at 160-218 and 743-854.

The clonotype comes from an adult in good health. The starting material was peripheral blood, obtained on day 0 of AZD1222 vaccination. The genes are TRBV10-2 and TRBJ1-1; D gene uncertain. CDR3 protein: CASSRENTEAFF. The DNA for the CDR3 is TGCGCCAGCAGTAGAGAGAACACTGAAGCTTTCTTT.